This is a list of T cell receptor beta chains from one sample in a study of post-analysis software for immune sequencing data. From the PCR reads, TCRdb called clonotypes with MiXCR, one entry per CDR3 protein. The table records fewer than 900,000 distinct CDR3 sequences, about 43% of them present only once. Sequenced material: blood. All receptors derive from a girl aged 10 to 17 with multiple sclerosis. CDR3s include the opening cysteine and the closing phenylalanine or tryptophan. The order of the fields is CDR3 length, D gene, J gene, V gene, clone size, CDR3 protein, CDR3 DNA. D genes are given only for firm matches. Some rows mark clone size as missing; the rest say once, few, many or name a class of expanded clone.

14,NA,TRBJ2-3,TRBV15,NA,CATSLAGRTDTQYF,TGTGCCACCAGCTTGGCGGGACGCACAGATACGCAGTATTTT
18,NA,TRBJ2-4,TRBV4-1,NA,CASSQDVRGPRGRNIQYF,TGCGCCAGCAGCCAAGACGTCCGGGGACCTCGGGGCAGAAACATTCAGTACTTC
15,TRBD2,TRBJ2-7,TRBV28,few,CASSFLSSGDYEQYF,TGTGCCAGCAGTTTTTTATCCAGCGGGGATTACGAGCAGTACTTC
16,NA,TRBJ2-1,TRBV20-1,NA,CSTPQALGSSYNEQFF,TGCAGTACCCCGCAGGCGCTTGGGAGCTCCTACAATGAGCAGTTCTTC
12,TRBD1,TRBJ2-4,TRBV6-6,few,CAVQGDKGEQYF,TGTGCCGTACAGGGGGATAAAGGAGAGCAGTACTTC
16,NA,TRBJ2-6,TRBV11-2,NA,CASFGQVHSGANVLTF,TGTGCCAGCTTCGGGCAGGTCCACTCTGGGGCCAACGTCCTGACTTTC
15,TRBD2,TRBJ2-1,TRBV7-9,NA,CASSPGTSGMYEQFF,TGTGCCAGCAGTCCCGGGACTAGCGGGATGTATGAGCAGTTCTTC
14,NA,TRBJ2-7,TRBV7-8,few,CASSLSGGGREQYF,TGTGCCAGCAGCTTATCAGGAGGGGGCCGGGAGCAGTACTTC
13,NA,TRBJ2-3,TRBV12-3/TRBV12-4,NA,CASSPQGRDTQYF,TGTGCCAGCAGTCCACAGGGGAGGGATACGCAGTATTTT
12,NA,TRBJ2-1,TRBV6-5,NA,CASSYGVAEQFF,TGTGCCAGCAGTTACGGAGTAGCGGAGCAGTTCTTC
16,TRBD2,TRBJ2-3,TRBV6-6,NA,CASSYVSGQSTDTQYF,TGTGCCAGCAGTTACGTTAGCGGGCAGAGCACAGATACGCAGTATTTT
14,NA,TRBJ1-4,TRBV2,NA,CASSPTSTNEKLFF,TGTGCCAGCAGTCCCACATCAACTAATGAAAAACTGTTTTTT
15,TRBD1,TRBJ1-6,TRBV6-1,few,CASSERTGADSPLHF,TGTGCCAGCAGTGAAAGGACAGGTGCGGATTCACCCCTCCACTTT
14,TRBD2,TRBJ2-1,TRBV15,many,CATREGLGFNEQFF,TGTGCCACCAGGGAGGGACTAGGGTTCAATGAGCAGTTCTTC
15,NA,TRBJ2-1,TRBV7-8,NA,CASSRERIRVDEQFF,TGTGCCAGCAGCCGCGAGCGGATCCGCGTGGATGAGCAGTTCTTC
12,NA,TRBJ1-2,TRBV2,NA,CASSERRSGYTF,TGTGCCAGCAGTGAACGGAGGTCTGGCTACACCTTC
14,TRBD2,TRBJ2-5,TRBV7-9,NA,CASSLGAGGKTQYF,TGTGCCAGCAGCTTAGGAGCGGGAGGGAAGACCCAGTACTTC
15,NA,TRBJ2-5,TRBV15,NA,CATSRDQSGVETQYF,TGTGCCACCAGCAGAGATCAGTCAGGGGTAGAGACCCAGTACTTC
15,NA,TRBJ2-5,TRBV30,NA,CAWSGAWSNQETQYF,TGTGCCTGGAGTGGGGCCTGGAGCAACCAAGAGACCCAGTACTTC
16,NA,TRBJ2-5,TRBV6-1,NA,CASSEPGRRYQETQYF,TGTGCCAGCAGTGAACCGGGACGGAGGTACCAAGAGACCCAGTACTTC
12,NA,TRBJ1-2,TRBV20-1,few,CSARDITRDYTF,TGCAGTGCTAGAGACATCACGCGTGACTACACCTTC
14,NA,TRBJ2-2,TRBV27,NA,CASSPTTNTGELFF,TGTGCCAGCAGTCCCACTACGAACACCGGGGAGCTGTTTTTT
14,TRBD1,TRBJ2-7,TRBV6-1,few,CASPGDRVTYEQYF,TGTGCCAGCCCAGGAGACAGGGTGACCTACGAGCAGTACTTC
15,TRBD1,TRBJ1-2,TRBV6-5,NA,CASSYGAGGHYGYTF,TGTGCCAGCAGTTACGGGGCAGGGGGCCACTATGGCTACACCTTC
15,NA,TRBJ2-7,TRBV29-1,few,CSVAPTVAGSYEQYF,TGCAGCGTCGCTCCCACAGTGGCGGGCTCTTACGAGCAGTACTTC
11,NA,TRBJ2-7,TRBV5-1,NA,CASRSGYEQYF,TGCGCCAGCAGGAGCGGGTACGAGCAGTACTTC
14,TRBD1,TRBJ1-2,TRBV6-5,many,CASSSGAGGYGYTF,TGTGCCAGCAGTTCCGGGGCAGGGGGCTATGGCTACACCTTC
13,NA,TRBJ1-2,TRBV9,few,CASSLDGEIGYTF,TGTGCCAGCAGCTTGGACGGGGAGATAGGCTACACCTTC
15,NA,TRBJ1-6,TRBV20-1,NA,CSARGGWGNNSPLHF,TGCAGTGCTAGAGGGGGGTGGGGGAATAATTCACCCCTCCACTTT
14,NA,TRBJ2-5,TRBV7-9,few,CASSSPGHQETQYF,TGTGCCAGCAGCTCCCCGGGACACCAAGAGACCCAGTACTTC
14,TRBD2,TRBJ2-7,TRBV20-1,once,CSAISPSGGHEQYF,TGCAGTGCGATTTCGCCTAGCGGGGGCCACGAGCAGTACTTC
17,NA,TRBJ2-4,TRBV15,NA,CATSSPRAGLAKNIQYF,TGTGCCACCAGCAGTCCTAGGGCGGGGTTAGCCAAAAACATTCAGTACTTC
15,TRBD2,TRBJ2-1,TRBV20-1,few,CSASKSGRGDNEQFF,TGCAGTGCTAGCAAAAGCGGGAGGGGAGACAATGAGCAGTTCTTC
18,TRBD1,TRBJ2-5,TRBV6-1,NA,CASSSGTGVQRGSGTQYF,TGTGCCAGCAGCTCCGGGACAGGGGTTCAAAGGGGGAGTGGGACCCAGTACTTC
17,TRBD2,TRBJ2-7,TRBV10-3,NA,CAIRVTSGPSGSYEQYF,TGTGCCATCAGGGTGACTAGCGGGCCTTCAGGTTCCTACGAGCAGTACTTC
18,NA,TRBJ2-7,TRBV27,NA,CASSLSPAQGKRSYEQYF,TGTGCCAGCAGTTTATCGCCTGCCCAGGGAAAGAGGTCCTACGAGCAGTACTTC
13,NA,TRBJ1-2,TRBV29-1,NA,CSVEWDQTGGYTF,TGCAGCGTTGAATGGGACCAAACGGGTGGCTACACCTTC
16,TRBD2,TRBJ2-1,TRBV28,NA,CASSLRLAPGYNEQFF,TGTGCCAGCAGTTTAAGACTAGCTCCCGGCTACAATGAGCAGTTCTTC
14,NA,TRBJ2-4,TRBV7-8,few,CASSPGQLKNIQYF,TGTGCCAGCAGCCCAGGACAGCTCAAAAACATTCAGTACTTC
13,NA,TRBJ2-7,TRBV27,few,CASSPGTFGRQYF,TGTGCCAGCAGTCCGGGGACTTTTGGAAGGCAGTACTTC
15,NA,TRBJ2-7,TRBV20-1,once,CSASTPSTVTYEQYF,TGCAGTGCTTCGACACCTTCAACCGTTACCTACGAGCAGTACTTC
15,NA,TRBJ2-5,TRBV24-1,NA,CATSDFNRDQETQYF,TGTGCCACCAGTGATTTCAACAGGGATCAAGAGACCCAGTACTTC
18,TRBD2,TRBJ2-7,TRBV12-3/TRBV12-4,NA,CASSLGGTSGVRSYEQYF,TGTGCCAGCAGTTTAGGAGGGACTAGCGGAGTTCGCTCCTACGAGCAGTACTTC
16,TRBD2,TRBJ2-1,TRBV6-5,NA,CASSHPYAGGDNEQFF,TGTGCCAGCAGTCACCCCTATGCGGGAGGGGACAATGAGCAGTTCTTC
19,TRBD2,TRBJ2-7,TRBV20-1,many,CSARDGGGRLAGEPYEQYF,TGCAGTGCTAGAGATGGGGGGGGCCGACTAGCGGGAGAGCCATACGAGCAGTACTTC
14,NA,TRBJ2-7,TRBV5-1,NA,CASSRTGTNCEQYF,TGCGCCAGCAGCCGTACCGGGACGAACTGCGAGCAGTACTTC
14,NA,TRBJ1-5,TRBV12-3/TRBV12-4,NA,CASSFRGRNQPQHF,TGTGCCAGCAGTTTCCGGGGGAGAAATCAGCCCCAGCATTTT
16,TRBD1,TRBJ1-1,TRBV6-6,NA,CASSLHPRGGSTEAFF,TGTGCCAGCAGCCTCCACCCCAGGGGGGGGAGCACTGAAGCTTTCTTT
14,NA,TRBJ2-2,TRBV7-8,NA,CASSHRGPTGELFF,TGTGCCAGCAGCCACCGGGGCCCCACCGGGGAGCTGTTTTTT
14,TRBD2,TRBJ2-3,TRBV9,few,CASSVSGTVDTQYF,TGTGCCAGCAGCGTCAGCGGGACGGTAGATACGCAGTATTTT
10,NA,TRBJ2-1,TRBV29-1,NA,CSTVSNEQFF,TGCAGCACGGTTTCCAATGAGCAGTTCTTC
16,TRBD2,TRBJ2-3,TRBV5-1,few,CASSLFASGKSDTQYF,TGCGCCAGCAGCTTGTTCGCTAGCGGGAAATCAGATACGCAGTATTTT